Listed here is a single TCR beta chain. Its specificity is not known. Amplification used 60 Vbeta primers and 13 Jbeta primers. Clones were read by immunoSEQ multiplex PCR, and TCRdb kept only the in-frame ones, dropping some. Of 100,000 to 150,000 clones listed, around 8.5% were seen once; the top ten hold 5.5%. This entry comes from a study of cytomegalovirus exposure and HLA in healthy donors. Study-wide findings and caveats: Productive status was seen about 87% or about 30% of the time for most TCR beta V segments in an earlier analysis. Later analysis identified a missense DCLRE1C variant that was linked to TCR beta V- and J-gene trimming. Later analysis placed DRB1 highest and HLA-C lowest in TCR association rates, which differed by HLA locus.

The source material was PBMCs. The receptor was isolated from a man aged 40-55 years in good health and CMV-seronegative.

This CDR3 reads CASSPGGPRETQYF. CDR3 bases: TGTGCCAGCAGCCCCGGGGGTCCTCGGGAGACCCAGTACTTC. V usage is TRBV7-6 and J usage is TRBJ2-5; D is perhaps TRBD2 (6 bases). V lost 5 bases and J lost 5, with 15 bases in between. CDR1 SGHVS and CDR2 FNYEAQ come from the germline V gene. The CDR3 has 14 amino acids. The variable domain in full, with the rest retrieved from reference TRBV7-6 and TRBJ2-5, is GAGVSQSPRYKVTKRGQDVALRCDPISGHVSLYWYRQALGQGPEFLTYFNYEAQQDKSGLPNDRFSAERPEGSISTLTIQRTEQRDSAMYRCASSPGGPRETQYFGPGTRLLVL.